This TCR beta chain stems from a study of response to subunit inactivated influenza vaccine (dated by TCRdb to the late 2010s). In the study overall: The study used deep quantitative T cell receptor repertoire profiling to track responses to a trivalent subunit inactivated influenza vaccine. Overall study outcomes, separate from this receptor: The authors suggested that each seasonal influenza vaccination may recruit only a limited number of new T cells.

Receptor libraries were prepared by RT-PCR. Sequencing was carried out with an Illumina HiSeq 2500. The public reads were run again by TCRdb, first through fastp at Q25 and then through MiXCR, and only productive beta chains were kept. Rows with one shared CDR3 protein collapse into an entry with the most common genes and DNA. The sample data list about 780,000 distinct CDR3 sequences, and less than 20% of these were observed just once. The ten largest clonotypes hold around 9.9% of the sample. The CDR3 numbers 13 residues from cysteine through phenylalanine. Only the CDR3 portion is preserved as DNA: 39 bases, with reading frame beginning at the first base. Deletion took 6 bases off V and 4 bases off J, with a span of 10 bases between the germline ends. CDR1 and CDR2 are read off the germline V gene (reference sequence) as MNHEY and SMNVEV. Comment on this clonotype: Its antigen target is currently unknown. No quality values exist for individual bases; no much larger clone is one base distant.

This chain is built from TRBV27 and TRBJ1-5, with the D segment identity uncertain. This TCR was recovered from a man between 45 and 60 years old who received an inactivated influenza vaccine. Donor details come from another sample of the same person, matched by shared clones. The sequencing here drew on PBMCs from blood, taken roughly 5 days after vaccination. The nucleotide sequence is given as TGTGCCAGCAGCCCCACAGTGAATCAGCCCCAGCATTTT. This codes for CASSPTVNQPQHF.